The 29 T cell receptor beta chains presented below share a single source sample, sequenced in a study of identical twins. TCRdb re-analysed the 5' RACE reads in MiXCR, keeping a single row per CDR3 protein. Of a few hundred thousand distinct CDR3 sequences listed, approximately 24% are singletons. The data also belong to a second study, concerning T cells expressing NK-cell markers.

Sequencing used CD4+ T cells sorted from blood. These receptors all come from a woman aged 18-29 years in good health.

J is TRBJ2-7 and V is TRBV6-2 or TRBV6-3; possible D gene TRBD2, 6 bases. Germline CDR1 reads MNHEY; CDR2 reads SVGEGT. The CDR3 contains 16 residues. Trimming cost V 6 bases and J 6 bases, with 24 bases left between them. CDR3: CASSSVYRDSLFEQYF. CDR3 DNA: TGTGCCAGCAGCTCCGTTTACCGGGACTCCCTGTTCGAGCAGTACTTC.

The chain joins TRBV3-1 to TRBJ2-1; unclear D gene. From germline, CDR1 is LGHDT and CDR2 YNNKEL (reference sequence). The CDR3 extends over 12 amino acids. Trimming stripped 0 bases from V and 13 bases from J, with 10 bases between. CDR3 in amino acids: CASSQDEQVQFF. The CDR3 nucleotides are TGTGCCAGCAGCCAAGATGAACAAGTACAGTTCTTC.

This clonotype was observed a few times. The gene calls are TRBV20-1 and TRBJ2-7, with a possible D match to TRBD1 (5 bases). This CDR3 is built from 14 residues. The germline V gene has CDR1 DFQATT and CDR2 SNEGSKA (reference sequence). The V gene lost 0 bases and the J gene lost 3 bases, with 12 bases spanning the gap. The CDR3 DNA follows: TGCAGTGCTAGAGACGCGAGTAGGGGCTACGAGCAGTACTTC. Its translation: CSARDASRGYEQYF.

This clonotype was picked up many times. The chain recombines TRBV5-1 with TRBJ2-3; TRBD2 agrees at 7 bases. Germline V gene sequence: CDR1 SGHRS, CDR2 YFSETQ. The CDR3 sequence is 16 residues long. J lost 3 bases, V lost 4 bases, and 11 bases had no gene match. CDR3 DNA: TGCGCCAGCAGCCTCCCAGCGGGGACGGGGACAGATACGCAGTATTTT. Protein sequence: CASSLPAGTGTDTQYF.

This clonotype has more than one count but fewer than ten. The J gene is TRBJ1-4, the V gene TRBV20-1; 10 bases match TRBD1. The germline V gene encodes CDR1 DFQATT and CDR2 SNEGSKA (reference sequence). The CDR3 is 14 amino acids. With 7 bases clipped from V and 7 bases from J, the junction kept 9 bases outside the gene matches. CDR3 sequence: CSVAGTGVGEKLFF. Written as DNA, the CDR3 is TGCAGTGTTGCCGGGACAGGGGTCGGTGAAAAACTGTTTTTT.

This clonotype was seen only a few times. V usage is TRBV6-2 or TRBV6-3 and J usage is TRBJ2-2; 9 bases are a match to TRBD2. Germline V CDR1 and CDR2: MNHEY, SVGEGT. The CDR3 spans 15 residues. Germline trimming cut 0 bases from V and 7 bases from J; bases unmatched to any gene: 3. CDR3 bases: TGTGCCAGCAGTTACTCTAGCGGGAGCTTCGGGGAGCTGTTTTTT. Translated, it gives CASSYSSGSFGELFF.

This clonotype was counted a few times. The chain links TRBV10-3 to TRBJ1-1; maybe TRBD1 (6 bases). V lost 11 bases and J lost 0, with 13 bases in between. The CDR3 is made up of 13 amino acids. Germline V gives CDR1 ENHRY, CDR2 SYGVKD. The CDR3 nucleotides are TGTGCCTTTCGGACAGATTTGAACACTGAAGCTTTCTTT. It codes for CAFRTDLNTEAFF.

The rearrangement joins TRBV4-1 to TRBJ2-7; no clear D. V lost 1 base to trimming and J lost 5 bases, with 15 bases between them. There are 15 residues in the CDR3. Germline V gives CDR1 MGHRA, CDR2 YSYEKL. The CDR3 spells CASSQAPAKGDEQYF. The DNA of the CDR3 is TGCGCCAGCAGCCAAGCCCCGGCGAAGGGCGACGAGCAGTACTTC.

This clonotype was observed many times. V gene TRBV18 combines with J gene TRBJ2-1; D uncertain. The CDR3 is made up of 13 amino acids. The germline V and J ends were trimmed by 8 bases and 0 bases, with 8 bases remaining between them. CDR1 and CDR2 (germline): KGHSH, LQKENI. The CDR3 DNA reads TGTGCCAGCAGCCCGAGCTCCTACAATGAGCAGTTCTTC. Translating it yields CASSPSSYNEQFF.

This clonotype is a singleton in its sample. CDR3: CASSPYPGTGELFF. The CDR3 DNA is TGCGCCAGCAGCCCTTACCCCGGAACCGGGGAGCTGTTTTTT. The chain links TRBV5-1 to TRBJ2-2, with no clear D. The CDR3 consists of 14 residues. The germline CDR1 and CDR2 sequences are SGHRS and YFSETQ. The V gene lost 4 bases and the J gene lost 5 bases, with 12 bases spanning the gap.

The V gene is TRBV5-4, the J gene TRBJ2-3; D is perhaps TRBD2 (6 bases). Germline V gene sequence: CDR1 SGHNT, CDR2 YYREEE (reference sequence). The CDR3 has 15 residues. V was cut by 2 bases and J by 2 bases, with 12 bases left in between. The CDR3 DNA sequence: TGTGCCAGCAGCTTTGTGGCGGGATACACAGATACGCAGTATTTT. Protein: CASSFVAGYTDTQYF.

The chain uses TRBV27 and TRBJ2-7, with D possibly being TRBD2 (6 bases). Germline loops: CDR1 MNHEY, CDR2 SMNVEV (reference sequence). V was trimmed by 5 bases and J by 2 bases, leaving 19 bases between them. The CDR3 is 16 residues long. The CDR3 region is CASSLLGSGPTYEQYF. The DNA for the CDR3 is TGTGCCAGCAGTCTCCTTGGCAGCGGGCCAACCTACGAGCAGTACTTC.

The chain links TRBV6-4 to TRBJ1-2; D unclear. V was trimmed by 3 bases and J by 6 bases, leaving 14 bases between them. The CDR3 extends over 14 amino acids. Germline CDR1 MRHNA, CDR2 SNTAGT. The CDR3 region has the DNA TGTGCCAGCAGTGAGTCGGCAGCTCGCGATGGCTACACCTTC. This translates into CASSESAARDGYTF.

For the CDR3, the DNA is TGCAGTGCAGAGCGGGGGGCAAGCTCCTACAATGAGCAGTTCTTC. Its translation is CSAERGASSYNEQFF. J is TRBJ2-1 and V is TRBV20-1, with 9 bases aligning to TRBD2. The CDR3 runs 15 residues. Germline trimming cut 6 bases from V and 0 bases from J; bases unmatched to any gene: 6. Germline loops: CDR1 DFQATT, CDR2 SNEGSKA (reference sequence).

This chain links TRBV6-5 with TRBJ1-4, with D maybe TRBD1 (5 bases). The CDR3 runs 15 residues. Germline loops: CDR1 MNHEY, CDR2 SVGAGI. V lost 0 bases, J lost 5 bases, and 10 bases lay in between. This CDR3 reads CASSYSGTVNEKLFF. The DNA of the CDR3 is TGTGCCAGCAGTTACTCCGGGACGGTCAATGAAAAACTGTTTTTT.

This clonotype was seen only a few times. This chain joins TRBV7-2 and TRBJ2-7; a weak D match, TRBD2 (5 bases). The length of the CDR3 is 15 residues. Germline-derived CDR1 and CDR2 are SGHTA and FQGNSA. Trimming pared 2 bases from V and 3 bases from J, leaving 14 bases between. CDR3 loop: CASSLKRDRLYEQYF. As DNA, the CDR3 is TGTGCCAGCAGCTTAAAACGGGATCGTCTCTACGAGCAGTACTTC.

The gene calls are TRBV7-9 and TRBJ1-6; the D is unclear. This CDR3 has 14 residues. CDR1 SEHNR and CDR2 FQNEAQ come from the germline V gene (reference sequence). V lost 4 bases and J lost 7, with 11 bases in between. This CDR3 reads CASSSWASNSPLHF. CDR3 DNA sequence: TGTGCCAGCAGCTCATGGGCCTCGAATTCACCCCTCCACTTT.

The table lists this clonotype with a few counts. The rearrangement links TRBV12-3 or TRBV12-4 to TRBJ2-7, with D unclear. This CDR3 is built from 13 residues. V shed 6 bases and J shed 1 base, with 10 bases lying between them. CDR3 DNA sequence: TGTGCCAGCAGCGGCAGGCGGTCCTACGAGCAGTACTTC. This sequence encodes CASSGRRSYEQYF.

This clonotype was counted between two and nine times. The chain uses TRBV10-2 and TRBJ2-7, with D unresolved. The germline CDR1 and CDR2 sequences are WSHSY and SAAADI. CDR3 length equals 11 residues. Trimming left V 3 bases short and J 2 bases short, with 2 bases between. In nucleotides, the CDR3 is TGCGCCAGCAGTGACGCCTACGAGCAGTACTTC. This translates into CASSDAYEQYF.

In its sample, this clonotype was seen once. Here the CDR3 reads CASSLVTGGEGEQYF. The DNA of the CDR3 is TGTGCCAGCAGCTTGGTGACAGGGGGCGAGGGCGAGCAGTACTTC. V and J are TRBV5-5 and TRBJ2-7, with 10 bases lining up with TRBD1. The CDR3 runs 15 residues. V was clipped by 0 bases and J by 6 bases; unmatched bases: 6. Germline CDR1 is SGHKS and CDR2 is YYEKEE (reference sequence).

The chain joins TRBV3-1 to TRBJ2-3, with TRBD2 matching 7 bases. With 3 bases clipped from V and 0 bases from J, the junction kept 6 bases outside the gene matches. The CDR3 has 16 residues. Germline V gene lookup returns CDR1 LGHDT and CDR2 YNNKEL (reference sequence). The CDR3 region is CASSQGRGTSTDTQYF. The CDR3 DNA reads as TGTGCCAGCAGCCAGGGGCGGGGGACGAGCACAGATACGCAGTATTTT.

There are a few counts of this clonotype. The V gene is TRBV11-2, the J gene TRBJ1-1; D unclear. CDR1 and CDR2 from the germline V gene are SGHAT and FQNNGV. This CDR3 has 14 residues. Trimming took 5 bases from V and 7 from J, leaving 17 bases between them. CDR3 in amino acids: CASSLRRSGGEAFF. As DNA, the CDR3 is TGTGCCAGCAGCCTTAGGCGTAGCGGTGGTGAAGCTTTCTTT. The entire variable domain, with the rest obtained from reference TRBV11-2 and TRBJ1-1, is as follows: EAGVAQSPRYKIIEKRQSVAFWCNPISGHATLYWYQQILGQGPKLLIQFQNNGVVDDSQLPKDRFSAERLKGVDSTLKIQPAKLEDSAVYLCASSLRRSGGEAFFGQGTRLTVV.

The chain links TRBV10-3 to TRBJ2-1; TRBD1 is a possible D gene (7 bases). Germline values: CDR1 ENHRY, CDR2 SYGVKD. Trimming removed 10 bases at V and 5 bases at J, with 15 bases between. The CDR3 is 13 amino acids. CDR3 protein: CASRGTANNEQFF. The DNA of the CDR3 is TGTGCCAGCCGCGGGACAGCTAACAATGAGCAGTTCTTC.

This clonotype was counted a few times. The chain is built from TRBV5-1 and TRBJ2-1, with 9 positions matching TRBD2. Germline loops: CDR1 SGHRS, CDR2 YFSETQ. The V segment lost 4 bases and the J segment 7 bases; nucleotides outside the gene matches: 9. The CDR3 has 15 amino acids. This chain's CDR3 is CASSPPGLAINEQFF. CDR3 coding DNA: TGCGCCAGCAGCCCACCGGGACTAGCCATAAATGAGCAGTTCTTC.

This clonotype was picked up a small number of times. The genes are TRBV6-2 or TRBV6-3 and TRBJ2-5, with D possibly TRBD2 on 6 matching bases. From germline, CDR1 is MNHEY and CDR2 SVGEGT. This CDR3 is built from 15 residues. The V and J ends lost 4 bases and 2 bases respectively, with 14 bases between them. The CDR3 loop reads CASSSAGRLQETQYF. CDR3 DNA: TGTGCCAGCAGTTCCGCGGGGCGGTTACAAGAGACCCAGTACTTC.

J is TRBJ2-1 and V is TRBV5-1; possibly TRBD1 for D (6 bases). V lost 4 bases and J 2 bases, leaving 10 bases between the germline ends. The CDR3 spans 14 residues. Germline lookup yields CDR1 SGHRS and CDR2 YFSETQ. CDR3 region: CASSMGAPYNEQFF. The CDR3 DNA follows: TGCGCCAGCAGCATGGGGGCCCCCTACAATGAGCAGTTCTTC.

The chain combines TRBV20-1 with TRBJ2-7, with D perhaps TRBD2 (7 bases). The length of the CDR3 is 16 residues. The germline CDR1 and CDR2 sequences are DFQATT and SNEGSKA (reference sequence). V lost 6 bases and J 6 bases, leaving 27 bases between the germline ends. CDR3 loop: CSAWRGGLGVIGEQYF. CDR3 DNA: TGCAGTGCCTGGAGGGGGGGATTGGGCGTAATCGGCGAGCAGTACTTC.

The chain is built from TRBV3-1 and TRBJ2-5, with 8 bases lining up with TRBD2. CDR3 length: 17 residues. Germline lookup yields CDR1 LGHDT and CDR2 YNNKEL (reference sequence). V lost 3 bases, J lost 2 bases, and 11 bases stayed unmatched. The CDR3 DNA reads TGTGCCAGCAGCCAGCCCACGGGGGGGCAAGGACAAGAGACCCAGTACTTC. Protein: CASSQPTGGQGQETQYF.

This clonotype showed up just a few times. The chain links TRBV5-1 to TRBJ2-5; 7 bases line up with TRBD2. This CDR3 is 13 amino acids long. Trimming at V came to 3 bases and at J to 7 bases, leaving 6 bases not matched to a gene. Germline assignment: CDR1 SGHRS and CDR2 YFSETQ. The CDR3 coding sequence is TGCGCCAGCAGCTCCGGGACTACTGGGACCCAGTACTTC. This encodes CASSSGTTGTQYF.